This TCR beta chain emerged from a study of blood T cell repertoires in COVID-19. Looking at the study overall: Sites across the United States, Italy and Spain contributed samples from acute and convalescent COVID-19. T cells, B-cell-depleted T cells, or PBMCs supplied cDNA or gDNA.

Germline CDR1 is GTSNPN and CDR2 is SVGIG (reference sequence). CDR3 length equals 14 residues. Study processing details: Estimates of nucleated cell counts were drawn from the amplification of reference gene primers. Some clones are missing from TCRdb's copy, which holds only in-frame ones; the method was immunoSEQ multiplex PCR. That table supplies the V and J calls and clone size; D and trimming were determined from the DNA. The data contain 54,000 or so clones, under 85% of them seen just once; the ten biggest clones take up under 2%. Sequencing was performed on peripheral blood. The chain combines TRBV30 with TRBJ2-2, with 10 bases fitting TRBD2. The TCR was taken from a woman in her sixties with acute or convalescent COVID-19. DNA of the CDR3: TGTGCTAGACGTCTAGCGGGAGCTGGCGGGGAGCTGTTTTTT. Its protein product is CARRLAGAGGELFF.